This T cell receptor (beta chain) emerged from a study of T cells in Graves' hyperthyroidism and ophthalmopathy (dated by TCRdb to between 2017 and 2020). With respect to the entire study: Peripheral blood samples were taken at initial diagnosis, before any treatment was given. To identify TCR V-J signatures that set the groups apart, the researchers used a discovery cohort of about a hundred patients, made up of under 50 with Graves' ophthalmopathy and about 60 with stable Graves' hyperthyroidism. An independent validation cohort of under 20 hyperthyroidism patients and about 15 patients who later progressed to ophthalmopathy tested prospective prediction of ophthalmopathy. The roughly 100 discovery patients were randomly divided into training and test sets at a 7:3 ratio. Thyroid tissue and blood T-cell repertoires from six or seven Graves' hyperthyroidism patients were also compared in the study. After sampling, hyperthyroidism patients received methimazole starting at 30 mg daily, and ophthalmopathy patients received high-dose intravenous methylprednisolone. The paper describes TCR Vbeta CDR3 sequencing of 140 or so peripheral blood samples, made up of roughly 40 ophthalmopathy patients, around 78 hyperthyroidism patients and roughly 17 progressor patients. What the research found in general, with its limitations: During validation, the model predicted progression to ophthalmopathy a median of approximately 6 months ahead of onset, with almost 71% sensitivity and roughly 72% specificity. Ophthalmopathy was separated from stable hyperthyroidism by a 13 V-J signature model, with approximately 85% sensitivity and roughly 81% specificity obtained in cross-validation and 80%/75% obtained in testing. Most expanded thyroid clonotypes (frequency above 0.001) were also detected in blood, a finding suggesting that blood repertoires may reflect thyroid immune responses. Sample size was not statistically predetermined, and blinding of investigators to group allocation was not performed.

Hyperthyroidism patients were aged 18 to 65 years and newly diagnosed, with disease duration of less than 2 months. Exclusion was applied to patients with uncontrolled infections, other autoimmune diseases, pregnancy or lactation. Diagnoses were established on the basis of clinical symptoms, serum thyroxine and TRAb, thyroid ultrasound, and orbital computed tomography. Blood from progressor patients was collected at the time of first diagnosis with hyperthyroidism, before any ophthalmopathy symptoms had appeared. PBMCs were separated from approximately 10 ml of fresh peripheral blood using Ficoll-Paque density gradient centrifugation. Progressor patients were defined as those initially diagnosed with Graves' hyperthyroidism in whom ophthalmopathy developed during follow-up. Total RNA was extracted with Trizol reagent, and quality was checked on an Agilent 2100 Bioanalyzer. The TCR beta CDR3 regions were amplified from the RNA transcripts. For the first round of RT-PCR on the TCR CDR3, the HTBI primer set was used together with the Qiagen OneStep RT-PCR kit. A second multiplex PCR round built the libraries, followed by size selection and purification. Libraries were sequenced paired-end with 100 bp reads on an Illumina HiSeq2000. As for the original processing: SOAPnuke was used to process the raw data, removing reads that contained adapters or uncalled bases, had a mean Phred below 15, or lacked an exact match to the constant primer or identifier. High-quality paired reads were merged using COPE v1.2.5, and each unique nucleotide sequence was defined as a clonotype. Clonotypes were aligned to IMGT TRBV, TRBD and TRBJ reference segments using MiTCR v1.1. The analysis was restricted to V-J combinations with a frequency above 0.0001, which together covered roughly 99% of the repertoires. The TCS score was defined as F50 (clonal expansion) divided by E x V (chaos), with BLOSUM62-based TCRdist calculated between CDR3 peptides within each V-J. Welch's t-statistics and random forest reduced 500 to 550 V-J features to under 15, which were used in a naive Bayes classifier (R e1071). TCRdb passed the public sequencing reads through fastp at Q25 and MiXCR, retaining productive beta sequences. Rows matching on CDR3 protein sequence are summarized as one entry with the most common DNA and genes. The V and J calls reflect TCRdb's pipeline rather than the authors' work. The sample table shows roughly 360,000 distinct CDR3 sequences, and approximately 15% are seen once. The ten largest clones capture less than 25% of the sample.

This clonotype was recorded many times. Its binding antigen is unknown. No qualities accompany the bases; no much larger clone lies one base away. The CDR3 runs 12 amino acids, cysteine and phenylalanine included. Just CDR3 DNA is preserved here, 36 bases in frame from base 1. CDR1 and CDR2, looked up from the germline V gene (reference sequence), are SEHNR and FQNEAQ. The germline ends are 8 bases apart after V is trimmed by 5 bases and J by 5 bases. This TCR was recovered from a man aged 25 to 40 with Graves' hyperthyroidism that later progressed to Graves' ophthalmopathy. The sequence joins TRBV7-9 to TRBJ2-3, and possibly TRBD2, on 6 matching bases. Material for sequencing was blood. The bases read TGTGCCAGCAGCGGAGGGAGAGATACGCAGTATTTT. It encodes CASSGGRDTQYF.